A single sample gave rise to the 28 T cell receptor beta chains below, sequenced in a study of T cell responses to AZD1222 COVID-19 vaccine. Clones were read by immunoSEQ multiplex PCR, and TCRdb kept only the in-frame ones, dropping some. The data contain 120,000 to 150,000 clones, 90% to 95% of them singletons. The sample here was peripheral blood, taken on day 0 of MenACWY control vaccination. The source is an adult in good health.

The chain combines TRBV4-3 with TRBJ1-2; tentatively, D is TRBD1 (5 bases). V lost 0 bases to trimming and J lost 1 base, with 18 bases between them. Looked up from germline, CDR1 is LGHNA and CDR2 is YSLEER. The CDR3 extends over 18 amino acids. CDR3 nucleotide sequence: TGCGCCAGCAGCCAAGATCCCCGCAAGGGGAGGAGTAACTATGGCTACACCTTC. It translates to CASSQDPRKGRSNYGYTF.

The rearrangement links TRBV5-4 to TRBJ1-6; D is unresolved. The CDR3 has 13 amino acids. Germline-derived CDR1 and CDR2 are SGHNT and YYREEE (reference sequence). Trimming removed 4 bases from V and 6 bases from J, with 8 bases in between. The CDR3 loop is CASSLDFNSPLHF. In nucleotides, the CDR3 is TGTGCCAGCAGCCTGGATTTTAATTCACCCCTCCACTTT.

The chain employs TRBV11-2 and TRBJ1-4; TRBD1 is a possible D gene (6 bases). The CDR3 is 15 residues long. The V end lost 5 bases, the J end lost 8 bases, and 18 bases lay between the germline ends. Germline V gene data show CDR1 as SGHAT and CDR2 as FQNNGV. The CDR3 region has the DNA TGTGCCAGCAGCATAACAGGGACCGGAAGGGAAAAACTGTTTTTT. Amino acids: CASSITGTGREKLFF. The full variable domain, its missing parts supplied by reference TRBV11-2 and TRBJ1-4, is EAGVAQSPRYKIIEKRQSVAFWCNPISGHATLYWYQQILGQGPKLLIQFQNNGVVDDSQLPKDRFSAERLKGVDSTLKIQPAKLEDSAVYLCASSITGTGREKLFFGSGTQLSVL.

The rearrangement joins TRBV5-1 to TRBJ2-5, with D tentatively TRBD1 or TRBD2 (6 bases each). The CDR3 has 15 amino acids. Germline CDR1 is SGHRS and CDR2 is YFSETQ. V shed 3 bases and J shed 4 bases, with 16 bases lying between them. The CDR3 reads CASSSATGRRETQYF. For the CDR3, the DNA is TGCGCCAGCAGCTCAGCCACAGGGAGGCGAGAGACCCAGTACTTC.

The chain recombines TRBV12-3 or TRBV12-4 with TRBJ1-2; tentatively, D is TRBD1 (5 bases). The CDR3 totals 13 residues. V was trimmed by 3 bases and J by 8 bases, leaving 13 bases between them. The CDR3 is CASSFLGTRGYTF. In DNA, the CDR3 is TGTGCCAGCAGTTTTCTTGGGACGCGCGGCTACACCTTC.

The rearrangement links TRBV5-4 to TRBJ1-2; a weak D match, TRBD1 (5 bases). Germline CDR1 reads SGHNT; CDR2 reads YYREEE (reference sequence). Trimming cost V 3 bases and J 3 bases, with 12 bases left between them. The CDR3 is made up of 14 amino acids. The CDR3 reads CASSSAGGDYGYTF. CDR3 in DNA: TGTGCCAGCAGCTCAGCGGGGGGTGACTATGGCTACACCTTC.

The genes are TRBV7-3 and TRBJ2-2, with TRBD2 as a possible D gene (6 bases). CDR3 size: 15 residues. Trimming cost V 0 bases and J 1 base, with 6 bases left between them. In germline, CDR1 is SGHTA, CDR2 FQGTGA. The CDR3 region has the DNA TGTGCCAGCAGCTTAACGCGGGGGAACACCGGGGAGCTGTTTTTT. Its protein product is CASSLTRGNTGELFF. Filled out from reference TRBV7-3 and TRBJ2-2, the complete variable domain reads GAGVSQTPSNKVTEKGKYVELRCDPISGHTALYWYRQSLGQGPEFLIYFQGTGAADDSGLPNDRFFAVRPEGSVSTLKIQRTERGDSAVYLCASSLTRGNTGELFFGEGSRLTVL.

V gene TRBV6-2 or TRBV6-3 combines with J gene TRBJ2-3, with D hard to call. This CDR3 spans 12 amino acids. The ends were cut back, 5 bases at V and 2 bases at J, with 5 bases in the middle. Germline loops: CDR1 MNHEY, CDR2 SVGEGT. CDR3 loop: CASSANTDTQYF. CDR3 nucleotide sequence: TGTGCCAGCAGTGCAAACACAGATACGCAGTATTTT.

The rearrangement joins TRBV19 to TRBJ1-2; the D is unclear. The germline CDR1 and CDR2 sequences are LNHDA and SQIVND (reference sequence). V lost 10 bases and J lost 0, with 12 bases in between. The CDR3 runs 13 residues. The CDR3 loop is CATFGIANYGYTF. The CDR3 DNA follows: TGTGCCACCTTCGGGATAGCTAACTATGGCTACACCTTC. The full variable domain, completed using reference TRBV19 and TRBJ1-2, is DGGITQSPKYLFRKEGQNVTLSCEQNLNHDAMYWYRQDPGQGLRLIYYSQIVNDFQKGDIAEGYSVSREKKESFPLTVTSAQKNPTAFYLCATFGIANYGYTFGSGTRLTVV.

The chain uses TRBV2 and TRBJ1-1; D remains ambiguous. The germline CDR1 and CDR2 sequences are SNHLY and FYNNEI. The CDR3 length is 12 residues. Between the trimmed V and J ends, which lost 5 bases and 1 base, there was a span of 5 bases. The CDR3 DNA is TGTGCCAGCAGTCTCCGGAACACTGAAGCTTTCTTT. Amino acid sequence: CASSLRNTEAFF.

Here the CDR3 reads CASSLDFDRQYF. As DNA, the CDR3 is TGCGCCAGCAGCTTGGATTTCGACCGTCAGTACTTC. The chain combines TRBV5-1 with TRBJ2-7; D is unresolved. Germline values: CDR1 SGHRS, CDR2 YFSETQ. The V end was cut by 0 bases, the J end by 10 bases, with 11 bases between. This CDR3 comprises 12 residues.

About this clone: One junction end does not reproduce the germline sequence, and a read error may be involved. This chain links TRBV24-1 with TRBJ1-3; D remains unclear. CDR3 length: 11 residues. The V gene's germline CDR1 is KGHDR and CDR2 SFDVKD. The DNA for the CDR3 is TGTGCCACCAGTGATGGAAGCACCATATATTTT. Encoded protein: CATSDGSTIYF.

The rearrangement joins TRBV2 to TRBJ2-1, with D uncertain. Trimming took 7 bases from V and 10 from J, leaving 11 bases between them. This CDR3 comprises 11 residues. Germline V CDR1 and CDR2: SNHLY, FYNNEI. CDR3 region: CASIKTVEQFF. The CDR3 DNA reads TGTGCCAGCATCAAAACGGTGGAGCAGTTCTTC.

The rearrangement joins TRBV4-1 to TRBJ1-6; D remains unclear. Per the germline V gene, CDR1 is MGHRA and CDR2 is YSYEKL. The CDR3 is 17 residues long. Trimming cost V 3 bases and J 9 bases, with 21 bases left between them. The CDR3 sequence: CASSQGRAQRIISPLHF. The CDR3 bases are TGCGCCAGCAGCCAGGGCCGGGCCCAGCGGATCATTTCACCCCTCCACTTT.

The CDR3 coding sequence is TGTGCCAGCAGTGTAACCAGGGGGCGCGACTATGGCTACACCTTC. This translates into CASSVTRGRDYGYTF. The V call is TRBV27, the J call TRBJ1-2; 8 bases fit TRBD1. This CDR3 is built from 15 residues. The germline gives CDR1 MNHEY, CDR2 SMNVEV (reference sequence). V was clipped by 5 bases and J by 3 bases; unmatched bases: 8.

This clone appeared once. The chain is built from TRBV7-3 and TRBJ2-1; 14 bases align to TRBD2. CDR3 length: 19 amino acids. With 1 base clipped from V and 1 base from J, the junction kept 6 bases outside the gene matches. CDR1 is SGHTA, CDR2 FQGTGA, per germline. The DNA for the CDR3 is TGTGCCAGCAGCTTAAGAGGGACTAGCGGGGGCCCGTCCTACAATGAGCAGTTCTTC. It specifies CASSLRGTSGGPSYNEQFF.

This chain connects TRBV6-5 to TRBJ2-7; D might be TRBD1 (6 bases). Deletions cut 6 bases from V and 0 bases from J, with 12 bases between. Germline CDR1 MNHEY, CDR2 SVGAGI. CDR3 length: 14 amino acids. The CDR3 DNA sequence: TGTGCCAGCAGCCGAGGGACAACCTCCTACGAGCAGTACTTC. As protein: CASSRGTTSYEQYF.

The rearrangement uses TRBV5-1 and TRBJ2-3, with TRBD2 as a possible D gene (6 bases). Trimming removed 2 bases at V and 4 bases at J, with 8 bases between. This CDR3 spans 13 amino acids. The V gene's germline CDR1 is SGHRS and CDR2 YFSETQ. The CDR3 DNA reads as TGCGCCAGCAGCTTAATAGCGGCAGATACGCAGTATTTT. Translated: CASSLIAADTQYF.

The gene calls are TRBV25-1 and TRBJ2-1; D perhaps matches TRBD1 (5 bases). The CDR3 runs to 18 residues. The V end lost 2 bases, the J end lost 2 bases, and 19 bases lay between the germline ends. Germline V gene data show CDR1 as MGHDK and CDR2 as SYGVNS. CDR3 sequence: CASSEKDIWAGPYNEQFF. Written as DNA, the CDR3 is TGTGCCAGCAGTGAAAAAGACATCTGGGCAGGGCCCTACAATGAGCAGTTCTTC.

The chain employs TRBV7-2 and TRBJ2-1; 9 bases match TRBD1. This CDR3 has 18 amino acids. V shed 3 bases, J shed 5 bases, and the junction held 14 bases outside the gene matches. Germline V gene lookup returns CDR1 SGHTA and CDR2 FQGNSA. CDR3 protein: CASSLTGTGRIRDNEQFF. For the CDR3, the DNA is TGTGCCAGCAGCTTGACGGGGACAGGGAGAATCCGGGACAATGAGCAGTTCTTC.

Here the CDR3 DNA reads TGTGCCAGCAGCTTTATGTTTCCGGGGACGGGGCCCCAGCATTTT. The encoded protein is CASSFMFPGTGPQHF. The chain uses TRBV5-8 and TRBJ1-5, with D perhaps TRBD1 (5 bases). This CDR3 region has 15 residues. The germline gives CDR1 SGHTS, CDR2 YDEGEE. With 2 bases removed from V and 9 bases from J, the gap between germline ends came to 18 bases.

V and J are TRBV6-1 and TRBJ1-1; no firm D call. Germline lookup yields CDR1 MNHNS and CDR2 SASEGT. The V end was cut by 3 bases, the J end by 0 bases, with 5 bases between. The CDR3 is 13 amino acids. The CDR3 loop reads CASSDQLNTEAFF. In DNA, the CDR3 is TGTGCCAGCAGTGACCAGTTGAACACTGAAGCTTTCTTT.

CDR3 DNA sequence: TGTGCCAGCCACAGGGGAGGAGTAGAAGCTTTCTTT. The encoded protein is CASHRGGVEAFF. The chain recombines TRBV6-5 with TRBJ1-1; TRBD1 aligns across 7 bases. V dropped 8 bases and J dropped 8; count of bases not matched to a gene: 8. This CDR3 region has 12 residues. The germline V gene encodes CDR1 MNHEY and CDR2 SVGAGI.

This rearrangement joins TRBV9 to TRBJ1-2, with no clear D. Germline lookup yields CDR1 SGDLS and CDR2 YYNGEE. There are 13 residues in the CDR3. V was cut by 5 bases and J by 4 bases, with 12 bases left in between. CDR3: CASSSTGSYGYTF. CDR3 DNA: TGTGCCAGCAGTTCCACTGGGTCCTATGGCTACACCTTC.

The rearrangement joins TRBV9 to TRBJ2-3, with a tentative D call TRBD1 (5 bases). This CDR3 is 14 amino acids long. The V gene's germline CDR1 is SGDLS and CDR2 YYNGEE. V lost 4 bases, J lost 1 base, and 10 bases lay in between. CDR3 sequence: CASSPQTGTDTQYF. The CDR3 DNA is TGTGCCAGCAGCCCCCAGACAGGCACAGATACGCAGTATTTT. Full variable domain (missing parts from reference TRBV9 and TRBJ2-3): DSGVTQTPKHLITATGQRVTLRCSPRSGDLSVYWYQQSLDQGLQFLIQYYNGEERAKGNILERFSAQQFPDLHSELNLSSLELGDSALYFCASSPQTGTDTQYFGPGTRLTVL.

This rearrangement joins TRBV5-5 to TRBJ1-1; possible D gene TRBD1, 5 bases. In germline, CDR1 is SGHKS, CDR2 YYEKEE (reference sequence). V was trimmed by 2 bases and J by 2 bases, leaving 10 bases between them. The CDR3 loop spans 14 amino acids. The CDR3 spells CASSFGRANTEAFF. CDR3 DNA sequence: TGTGCCAGCAGCTTCGGCAGGGCTAACACTGAAGCTTTCTTT.

Here the CDR3 reads CASSLESGGHTEAFF. CDR3 in DNA: TGTGCCAGCAGCTTAGAATCAGGGGGCCACACTGAAGCTTTCTTT. The J gene is TRBJ1-1, the V gene TRBV7-2, with 8 positions matching TRBD1. The length of the CDR3 is 15 residues. With V trimmed by 1 base and J by 3 bases, 4 bases remained unmatched. Germline values: CDR1 SGHTA, CDR2 FQGNSA.

The CDR3 sequence is CATSDPGTDTGELFF. CDR3 in DNA: TGTGCCACCAGTGACCCCGGGACGGACACCGGGGAGCTGTTTTTT. The rearrangement uses TRBV24-1 and TRBJ2-2; D possibly matches TRBD1 or TRBD2 (5 bases each). The CDR3 length is 15 residues. Trimming stripped 4 bases from V and 3 bases from J, with 11 bases between. CDR1 is KGHDR and CDR2 is SFDVKD in the germline V gene.